Described below is a single TCR beta chain sequence and its context. Its antigen is currently unknown. Assay: immunoSEQ multiplex PCR; the TCRdb copy retains only in-frame clones and omits some. This sample has about 2.4 million clones, with 85% to 95% found just once. This record belongs to a study of shared clonotypes between healthy human individuals. Study-wide points: With several donors compared, 5% to 5.5% of naive CD4 clonotypes were shared. A generally larger estimated richness was seen in naive subsets than in memory subsets.

V was clipped by 4 bases and J by 3 bases; unmatched bases: 8. Germline V gene sequence: CDR1 SGHRS, CDR2 YFSETQ. The CDR3 length is 15 residues. The TCR was taken from a man aged 18 to 29 in good health. Sequenced input: naive CD4+ T cells sorted from blood. The subset here: CD45RA+ positively selected. The gene calls are TRBV5-1 and TRBJ2-5; 8 positions agree with TRBD2. The CDR3 DNA reads TGCGCCAGCAGCCTCACTCTAGCGGGCAAAGAGACCCAGTACTTC. It yields the protein CASSLTLAGKETQYF.